In this sample, the clone carrying this TCR beta chain turned up once. What it binds is not known. Profiled with immunoSEQ multiplex PCR; TCRdb holds only in-frame clones, not every one. The data contain about 70,000 clones, 84% of them singletons. These data belong to a study of graft-versus-host responses after intestinal transplantation. Study details: Recipients underwent multivisceral, liver-intestinal, or isolated intestinal transplants. Tacrolimus and steroids were given for around 3 years to all recipients after anti-thymocyte globulin induction.

Whole-study findings and limits: High graft-versus-host to host-versus-graft clonal ratios were seen in allografts of patients with graft-donor T cell macrochimerism. Peak GvH clone levels in circulation were associated with early post-transplant HvG declines.

The CDR3 runs 14 residues. Trimming took 6 bases from V and 4 from J, leaving 14 bases between them. The germline V gene encodes CDR1 SGHRS and CDR2 YFSETQ. The material sequenced was unstimulated CD4+ T cells sorted from spleen or lymph node cells, taken before transplant. The source of this sequence is a human donor who was the organ donor for an intestinal transplant. The V gene is TRBV5-1, the J gene TRBJ2-1; D is undetermined. The CDR3 DNA follows: TGCGCCAGCAACCAGGCAGCCCTTTACAATGAGCAGTTCTTC. This sequence encodes CASNQAALYNEQFF. The full variable domain, completed using reference TRBV5-1 and TRBJ2-1, is KAGVTQTPRYLIKTRGQQVTLSCSPISGHRSVSWYQQTPGQGLQFLFEYFSETQRNKGNFPGRFSGRQFSNSRSEMNVSTLELGDSALYLCASNQAALYNEQFFGPGTRLTVL.